A single sample gave rise to the 7 T cell receptor beta chains below, sequenced in a study of blood T cell repertoires in COVID-19. The protocol was immunoSEQ multiplex PCR, while the TCRdb copy is restricted to in-frame clones and leaves out a portion. The sample carries about 120,000 clones, 70% to 90% recorded once. The sequenced sample was peripheral blood. These receptors were obtained from a woman aged 50 to 60 with acute or convalescent COVID-19.

In its sample, this clone was seen a few times. The chain carries TRBV19 and TRBJ1-5; possibly TRBD1 for D (5 bases). The CDR3 length is 14 residues. V gave up 7 bases and J gave up 2 bases, with 12 bases separating them. Germline CDR1 is LNHDA and CDR2 is SQIVND (reference sequence). Written as DNA, the CDR3 is TGTGCCAGTATGGGGGGTGCGGGCAATCAGCCCCAGCATTTT. Translation: CASMGGAGNQPQHF.

The chain has TRBV28 and TRBJ2-1; possibly TRBD1 for D (6 bases). Looked up from germline, CDR1 is MDHEN and CDR2 is SYDVKM. V was cut by 9 bases and J by 7 bases, with 22 bases left in between. CDR3 length: 15 amino acids. In DNA form, the CDR3 reads TGTGCCAGTTCGGTCGGGACATTAATGAGGAATGAGCAGTTCTTC. Its protein product is CASSVGTLMRNEQFF.

V gene TRBV4-1 combines with J gene TRBJ2-5, with D unclear. The CDR3 is 13 residues long. Per the germline V gene, CDR1 is MGHRA and CDR2 is YSYEKL. With 4 bases removed from V and 3 bases from J, the gap between germline ends came to 9 bases. The CDR3 protein is CASSLTSEETQYF. As DNA, the CDR3 is TGCGCCAGCAGCCTAACAAGTGAAGAGACCCAGTACTTC.

The rearrangement links TRBV2 to TRBJ1-3, with D possibly TRBD1 on 6 matching bases. With 7 bases removed from V and 1 base from J, the gap between germline ends came to 11 bases. The CDR3 sequence is 14 residues long. Germline lookup yields CDR1 SNHLY and CDR2 FYNNEI. DNA for the CDR3: TGTGCCAGCAAAATAGACAGGTCTGGAAACACCATATATTTT. It is translated as CASKIDRSGNTIYF.

The gene calls are TRBV7-2 and TRBJ2-1; TRBD2 aligns across 8 bases. The CDR3 consists of 17 residues. Unmatched junction bases numbered 12, after V lost 4 bases and J lost 4 bases. Germline assignment: CDR1 SGHTA and CDR2 FQGNSA. The CDR3 region has the DNA TGTGCCAGCAGCTGGAGTTTAGCGGGAAATAAGTACAATGAGCAGTTCTTC. Amino acid sequence: CASSWSLAGNKYNEQFF.

The rearrangement joins TRBV5-4 to TRBJ1-2; TRBD1 matches at 8 bases. Germline V lookup: CDR1 SGHNT, CDR2 YYREEE (reference sequence). The CDR3 is made up of 13 amino acids. The junction had 3 bases not matched to a gene; V was cut back by 3 bases and J by 5 bases. Here the CDR3 reads CASSSGQGYGYTF. In DNA form, the CDR3 reads TGTGCCAGCAGCTCCGGACAGGGTTATGGCTACACCTTC.

The chain is built from TRBV19 and TRBJ2-7; TRBD2 agrees at 13 bases. The CDR3 runs 16 residues. Looked up from germline, CDR1 is LNHDA and CDR2 is SQIVND (reference sequence). V was pared by 3 bases and J by 4 bases, with 6 bases of the junction left unmatched. The CDR3: CASSIRTSGSGYEQYF. CDR3 in DNA: TGTGCCAGTAGTATTCGGACTAGCGGGAGTGGGTACGAGCAGTACTTC. Supplemented by reference TRBV19 and TRBJ2-7, the full variable domain reads DGGITQSPKYLFRKEGQNVTLSCEQNLNHDAMYWYRQDPGQGLRLIYYSQIVNDFQKGDIAEGYSVSREKKESFPLTVTSAQKNPTAFYLCASSIRTSGSGYEQYFGPGTRLTVT.